The 32 T cell receptor beta chains reported below all come from one sample, sequenced in a study of OX40 agonist ivuxolimab in advanced cancers. The method was immunoSEQ multiplex PCR; TCRdb's version includes in-frame clones alone and lacks a portion of them. The table records tens of thousands of clones, 83% of them present only once. The material sequenced was CD4+ or CD8+ T cells sorted from blood, taken in a trial of the OX40 agonist ivuxolimab. The receptor set was obtained from an adult with an advanced solid tumor such as melanoma, head and neck, liver or kidney cancer.

The chain carries TRBV10-2 and TRBJ1-2, with D unresolved. Between the trimmed V and J ends, which lost 3 bases and 4 bases, there was a span of 9 bases. This CDR3 has 13 amino acids. CDR1 and CDR2 (germline): WSHSY, SAAADI. The CDR3 sequence: CASSDLGVYGYTF. The DNA of the CDR3 is TGCGCCAGCAGTGATTTGGGAGTCTATGGCTACACCTTC.

In nucleotides, the CDR3 is TGTGCCAGTAGGACTCGGGTGGCTGGGGAAAAACTGTTTTTT. This sequence encodes CASRTRVAGEKLFF. The chain is built from TRBV19 and TRBJ1-4; D not certain. Trimming removed 6 bases at V and 8 bases at J, with 16 bases between. The CDR3 runs 14 residues. Germline-derived CDR1 and CDR2 are LNHDA and SQIVND (reference sequence).

This clone appeared a few times. V is TRBV6-4 and J is TRBJ2-6; 7 positions match TRBD1. CDR1 is MRHNA and CDR2 is SNTAGT in the germline V gene. The V gene end was trimmed by 2 bases and the J gene end by 6 bases; junction bases not matched to a gene: 4. This CDR3 has 15 residues. The CDR3 nucleotides read TGTGCCAGCAGTGACCGACAGGGCGAGGCCAACGTCCTGACTTTC. Amino acids: CASSDRQGEANVLTF.

V gene TRBV28 combines with J gene TRBJ1-5, with TRBD1 as a possible D gene (5 bases). Germline loops: CDR1 MDHEN, CDR2 SYDVKM. This CDR3 contains 14 residues. V lost 0 bases and J lost 6, with 9 bases in between. The CDR3 nucleotides read TGTGCCAGCAGTTTATGGGTCGGGGGTCAGCCCCAGCATTTT. Its translation is CASSLWVGGQPQHF.

The chain's CDR3 is CASNGDRSYEQYF. The CDR3 DNA sequence: TGTGCCAGCAACGGGGACAGGTCCTACGAGCAGTACTTC. The chain is built from TRBV7-9 and TRBJ2-7, with 8 bases lining up with TRBD1. V lost 7 bases and J lost 1; bases outside the gene matches: 3. Germline V gene lookup returns CDR1 SEHNR and CDR2 FQNEAQ (reference sequence). The CDR3 consists of 13 residues. Drawing the rest from reference TRBV7-9 and TRBJ2-7, the complete variable domain is DTGVSQNPRHKITKRGQNVTFRCDPISEHNRLYWYRQTLGQGPEFLTYFQNEAQLEKSRLLSDRFSAERPKGSFSTLEIQRTEQGDSAMYLCASNGDRSYEQYFGPGTRLTVT.

V gene TRBV27 combines with J gene TRBJ2-7, with a tentative D call TRBD1 (6 bases). Trimming left V 3 bases short and J 5 bases short, with 11 bases between. The CDR3 loop spans 13 amino acids. The germline CDR1 and CDR2 sequences are MNHEY and SMNVEV (reference sequence). For the CDR3, the DNA is TGTGCCAGCAGTTTCGAGGACAGAAACGAGCAGTACTTC. Its translation: CASSFEDRNEQYF.

The rearrangement uses TRBV7-6 and TRBJ2-7; D may be TRBD1 or TRBD2 (5 bases each). The CDR3 sequence is 15 residues long. Germline CDR1 is SGHVS and CDR2 is FNYEAQ. Trimming cost V 5 bases and J 5 bases, with 19 bases left between them. This chain's CDR3 is CASSLAGTPVDEQYF. CDR3 in DNA: TGTGCCAGCAGCCTCGCCGGGACCCCTGTCGACGAGCAGTACTTC.

The chain uses TRBV11-2 and TRBJ2-5; 12 bases align to TRBD2. The CDR3 contains 15 residues. After removal of 5 bases from V and 5 bases from J, the junction contained 6 bases not matched to a gene. Germline loops: CDR1 SGHAT, CDR2 FQNNGV. CDR3 sequence: CASSPTSGGVETQYF. The CDR3 DNA sequence: TGTGCCAGCAGCCCGACTAGCGGGGGCGTGGAGACCCAGTACTTC.

The V and J genes are TRBV7-9 and TRBJ2-1; perhaps D is TRBD1 or TRBD2 (5 bases each). V was trimmed by 4 bases and J by 0 bases, leaving 13 bases between them. The CDR3 has 16 residues. The germline V gene has CDR1 SEHNR and CDR2 FQNEAQ (reference sequence). CDR3 DNA sequence: TGTGCCAGCAGCTCGATCTGGGGGAGCTCCTACAATGAGCAGTTCTTC. Its translation is CASSSIWGSSYNEQFF.

The chain combines TRBV6-5 with TRBJ1-1; 9 nucleotides match TRBD1. The CDR3 runs 14 residues. Per germline, CDR1 MNHEY and CDR2 SVGAGI. The J segment lost 5 bases and the V segment lost 5 bases, leaving 6 bases of the junction unmatched. The CDR3 sequence is CASSGDRVRTEAFF. CDR3 sequence (DNA): TGTGCCAGCAGTGGGGACAGGGTGAGGACTGAAGCTTTCTTT.

V usage is TRBV27 and J usage is TRBJ1-4, with TRBD1 matching over 7 bases. Per the germline V gene, CDR1 is MNHEY and CDR2 is SMNVEV (reference sequence). The CDR3 spans 14 residues. With V trimmed by 2 bases and J by 8 bases, 5 bases remained unmatched. The CDR3 here is CASSLGRGREKLFF. The CDR3 bases are TGTGCCAGCAGTTTAGGGAGGGGGCGCGAAAAACTGTTTTTT.

The chain links TRBV5-1 to TRBJ2-1, with D possibly being TRBD1 (5 bases). Trimming stripped 4 bases from V and 5 bases from J, with 7 bases between. The CDR3 extends over 12 amino acids. CDR1 and CDR2 from the germline V gene are SGHRS and YFSETQ. The CDR3 sequence: CASSEQDNEQFF. DNA for the CDR3: TGCGCCAGCAGCGAACAGGACAATGAGCAGTTCTTC.

This clone occurred a few times. J is TRBJ1-2 and V is TRBV5-1; 9 bases are a match to TRBD1. The trim removed 6 bases at V and 5 bases at J, leaving 8 bases unmatched. The CDR3 runs to 14 residues. Germline V gives CDR1 SGHRS, CDR2 YFSETQ. DNA of the CDR3: TGCGCCAGCACCCAAGCCGGGACAGGGTATGGCTACACCTTC. Its protein is CASTQAGTGYGYTF. Full variable domain (outside the CDR3, taken from reference TRBV5-1 and TRBJ1-2): KAGVTQTPRYLIKTRGQQVTLSCSPISGHRSVSWYQQTPGQGLQFLFEYFSETQRNKGNFPGRFSGRQFSNSRSEMNVSTLELGDSALYLCASTQAGTGYGYTFGSGTRLTVV.

The rearrangement uses TRBV9 and TRBJ2-1, with TRBD2 matching 8 bases. CDR3 length: 15 amino acids. V shed 7 bases, J shed 0 bases, and the junction held 6 bases outside the gene matches. Germline V gene sequence: CDR1 SGDLS, CDR2 YYNGEE. In DNA form, the CDR3 reads TGTGCCAGCTCCTGGGGGACTAGCTCCTACAATGAGCAGTTCTTC. Amino acids: CASSWGTSSYNEQFF.

The chain uses TRBV5-6 and TRBJ1-1, with TRBD1 identical over 8 bases. V lost 4 bases and J lost 9; bases outside the gene matches: 11. The CDR3 loop spans 14 amino acids. Germline V gene data show CDR1 as SGHDT and CDR2 as YYEEEE. DNA of the CDR3: TGTGCCAGCAGCCCCCCCGACAGGGGAGCTCAAGCTTTCTTT. This sequence encodes CASSPPDRGAQAFF.

This clone has just a few counts. CDR3 in amino acids: CASSTPPGQYTGELFF. CDR3 DNA sequence: TGTGCCAGTAGTACTCCCCCGGGACAGTACACCGGGGAGCTGTTTTTT. V gene TRBV19 combines with J gene TRBJ2-2, with 7 bases fitting TRBD1. In germline, CDR1 is LNHDA, CDR2 SQIVND (reference sequence). This CDR3 has 16 amino acids. The V gene end was trimmed by 4 bases and the J gene end by 3 bases; junction bases not matched to a gene: 8.

This rearrangement joins TRBV6-1 to TRBJ2-7, with D perhaps matching TRBD2 (5 bases). This CDR3 comprises 14 residues. Trimming removed 4 bases from V and 4 bases from J, with 14 bases in between. The germline V gene has CDR1 MNHNS and CDR2 SASEGT. CDR3 protein: CASSVRPGGYEQYF. The DNA for the CDR3 is TGTGCCAGCAGTGTTAGGCCCGGAGGATACGAGCAGTACTTC.

This clone was observed a few times. The V call is TRBV2, the J call TRBJ1-2, with TRBD1 identical over 7 bases. CDR3 length: 14 residues. The V segment lost 5 bases and the J segment 5 bases; nucleotides outside the gene matches: 8. Germline CDR1 and CDR2: SNHLY and FYNNEI. CDR3 sequence: CASSLEGAPYGYTF. The CDR3 DNA reads as TGTGCCAGCAGTTTGGAGGGGGCGCCTTATGGCTACACCTTC.

With respect to this clone: The conserved phenylalanine or tryptophan is not found at the CDR3 terminus, so this likely reflects a read error. It is unclear where the CDR3 begins or ends on the DNA, so no DNA is shown, and the CDR3 is as TCRdb lists it. This rearrangement joins TRBV11-3 to TRBJ1-2. CDR1 is SGHNT, CDR2 YENEEA, per germline. The CDR3 totals 8 residues, both ends included. CDR3 in amino acids: CASSFSAN.

This chain uses TRBV7-9 with TRBJ2-7, with unresolved D. Trimming removed 7 bases at V and 2 bases at J, with 9 bases between. This CDR3 has 12 amino acids. CDR1 and CDR2 (germline): SEHNR, FQNEAQ (reference sequence). Here the CDR3 reads CASTTATYEQYF. As DNA, the CDR3 is TGTGCCAGCACTACGGCTACCTACGAGCAGTACTTC. Full variable domain (outside the CDR3, taken from reference TRBV7-9 and TRBJ2-7): DTGVSQNPRHKITKRGQNVTFRCDPISEHNRLYWYRQTLGQGPEFLTYFQNEAQLEKSRLLSDRFSAERPKGSFSTLEIQRTEQGDSAMYLCASTTATYEQYFGPGTRLTVT.

The chain joins TRBV4-1 to TRBJ2-7, with TRBD2 matching over 12 bases. The germline gives CDR1 MGHRA, CDR2 YSYEKL. The CDR3 loop spans 15 amino acids. Unmatched junction bases numbered 3, after V lost 4 bases and J lost 2 bases. CDR3 protein: CASSLTSGGTYEQYF. CDR3 bases: TGCGCCAGCAGCCTAACTAGCGGGGGGACCTACGAGCAGTACTTC.

This clone has a handful of counts. The genes are TRBV11-1 and TRBJ1-1; a weak D match, TRBD1 (5 bases). CDR3 size: 13 residues. CDR1 SGHAT and CDR2 FQDESV come from the germline V gene (reference sequence). Between the trimmed V and J ends, which lost 5 bases and 6 bases, there was a span of 13 bases. CDR3 DNA: TGTGCCAGCAGCCCAAGGGGTGAGTCTGAAGCTTTCTTT. Its protein product is CASSPRGESEAFF.

This chain links TRBV2 with TRBJ1-2; D remains ambiguous. V lost 1 base, J lost 3 bases, and 6 bases lay in between. Germline V gene lookup returns CDR1 SNHLY and CDR2 FYNNEI. The CDR3 is 13 residues long. CDR3 loop: CASSEDRYYGYTF. CDR3 DNA sequence: TGTGCCAGCAGTGAAGACAGATACTATGGCTACACCTTC. The full variable domain, its missing parts supplied by reference TRBV2 and TRBJ1-2, is EPEVTQTPSHQVTQMGQEVILRCVPISNHLYFYWYRQILGQKVEFLVSFYNNEISEKSEIFDDQFSVERPDGSNFTLKIRSTKLEDSAMYFCASSEDRYYGYTFGSGTRLTVV.

In this sample, this clone is medium-sized (0.01 to 0.1%). V is TRBV27 and J is TRBJ2-1; tentatively, D is TRBD1 or TRBD2 (5 bases each). V lost 5 bases and J lost 4, with 12 bases in between. There are 14 residues in the CDR3. Germline CDR1 and CDR2: MNHEY and SMNVEV (reference sequence). In nucleotides, the CDR3 is TGTGCCAGCAGTCTGAGGGGCAGTTACAATGAGCAGTTCTTC. Amino acid sequence: CASSLRGSYNEQFF.

J is TRBJ2-1 and V is TRBV4-1; D is perhaps TRBD2 (6 bases). CDR1 is MGHRA and CDR2 is YSYEKL in the germline V gene. Trimming shortened V by 1 base and J by 5 bases, and 21 bases separated the two germline ends. The length of the CDR3 is 18 residues. CDR3 sequence reads: CASSQALAGGHPDNEQFF. CDR3 bases: TGCGCCAGCAGCCAAGCATTAGCCGGAGGGCACCCTGACAATGAGCAGTTCTTC.

This clone has just one count. V usage is TRBV9 and J usage is TRBJ2-5; D tentatively reads TRBD1 or TRBD2 (7 bases each). The CDR3 runs to 15 residues. The V end lost 4 bases, the J end lost 4 bases, and 17 bases lay between the germline ends. CDR1 is SGDLS, CDR2 YYNGEE, per germline. The CDR3 loop reads CASSSQGGLGETQYF. The CDR3, as DNA: TGTGCCAGCAGCTCCCAGGGGGGGTTGGGAGAGACCCAGTACTTC.

This chain joins TRBV5-1 and TRBJ2-7; D unclear. V lost 0 bases to trimming and J lost 2 bases, with 9 bases between them. The CDR3 length is 14 residues. Germline values: CDR1 SGHRS, CDR2 YFSETQ. In DNA, the CDR3 is TGCGCCAGCAGCTTGGCCGCGGAAGCCTACGAGCAGTACTTC. Translation: CASSLAAEAYEQYF.

V and J are TRBV11-2 and TRBJ2-1, with TRBD2 matching 13 bases. Germline V gene lookup returns CDR1 SGHAT and CDR2 FQNNGV. V lost 5 bases to trimming and J lost 8 bases; unmatched junction nucleotides: 6. The CDR3 has 15 residues. The CDR3 nucleotides are TGTGCCAGCAGCCGGTGGACTAGCGGGAGCGATGAGCAGTTCTTC. It is translated as CASSRWTSGSDEQFF.

The rearrangement joins TRBV11-2 to TRBJ2-1; D is unresolved. CDR1 is SGHAT, CDR2 FQNNGV, per germline. V lost 4 bases and J 8 bases, leaving 21 bases between the germline ends. This CDR3 is 16 amino acids long. CDR3 in DNA: TGTGCCAGCAGCTCCTTGGAAGGCGTGGGGAACGATGAGCAGTTCTTC. It is translated as CASSSLEGVGNDEQFF. Full variable domain (rest looked up from reference TRBV11-2 and TRBJ2-1): EAGVAQSPRYKIIEKRQSVAFWCNPISGHATLYWYQQILGQGPKLLIQFQNNGVVDDSQLPKDRFSAERLKGVDSTLKIQPAKLEDSAVYLCASSSLEGVGNDEQFFGPGTRLTVL.

The chain has TRBV5-8 and TRBJ2-2; TRBD1 or TRBD2 may be the D gene (5 bases each). Germline-derived CDR1 and CDR2 are SGHTS and YDEGEE. The CDR3 consists of 14 residues. V was pared by 4 bases and J by 4 bases, with 11 bases between. The CDR3: CASSPGPSTGELFF. The DNA of the CDR3 is TGTGCCAGCAGCCCGGGACCAAGCACCGGGGAGCTGTTTTTT.

The genes are TRBV6-5 and TRBJ2-2, with D possibly being TRBD1 (5 bases). The germline V and J ends were trimmed by 6 bases and 5 bases, with 10 bases remaining between them. The CDR3 totals 13 residues. CDR1 is MNHEY, CDR2 SVGAGI, per germline. The CDR3 DNA is TGTGCCAGCAGCTATTACAGGACCGGGGAGCTGTTTTTT. Protein: CASSYYRTGELFF.

This chain uses TRBV27 with TRBJ2-3, with D unresolved. The CDR3 sequence is 14 residues long. Trimming removed 4 bases at V and 0 bases at J, with 8 bases between. CDR1 and CDR2 from the germline V gene are MNHEY and SMNVEV (reference sequence). CDR3 nucleotide sequence: TGTGCCAGCAGTTCGCTACTTAGCACAGATACGCAGTATTTT. It specifies CASSSLLSTDTQYF.